This TCR beta chain was sequenced in a study of shared clonotypes between healthy human individuals. Study-wide background: The plates for each donor numbered three CD4 naive, three CD4 memory, two CD8 naive and one CD8 memory. Study-level findings and limits: Generally, naive subsets came out with larger estimated richness than memory subsets. The sampled material consisted only of blood, and tissue repertoires are likely to differ.

CDR3 length: 14 residues. V shed 3 bases and J shed 3 bases, with 9 bases lying between them. From germline, CDR1 is KGHSH and CDR2 LQKENI. Generated by immunoSEQ multiplex PCR, the TCRdb table keeps only in-frame clones and is missing some. The table records 2 million to 2.5 million clones, approximately 96% of them present only once. Naive CD45RA+ and memory CD45RA-negative subsets were split from CD4+ cells. Comments on this clone: Its matching antigen is unknown.

The receptor was derived from a man younger than 35 in good health. This chain links TRBV18 with TRBJ1-5; D is unresolved. The sample consisted of naive CD4+ T cells sorted from blood. Indicated subset: CD45RA+ positively selected. For the CDR3, the DNA is TGTGCCAGCTCACCCCAGAGACTCAATCAGCCCCAGCATTTT. Protein sequence: CASSPQRLNQPQHF.